This T cell receptor (beta chain) originates from a study of tumor-infiltrating lymphocytes in primary liver carcinoma (dated by TCRdb to the late 2010s). Regarding the study in general: Hepatocellular carcinoma (four) or combined HCC and intrahepatic cholangiocarcinoma (one) was present in the five patients, who were three men and two women aged 30 to 69 years. To link TCRbeta repertoire diversity to the local molecular phenotype, the approximately 23 tumor region samples were profiled with Agilent mRNA microarrays. TCRbeta repertoire sequencing, expression microarrays and whole-exome sequencing were combined in the study across five regions of each liver tumor, with adjacent normal tissue and blood also included. TCRbeta repertoire sequencing covered roughly 35 specimens from 5 patients: approximately 25 tumor regions, 5 adjacent noncancerous liver tissues and 5 peripheral blood samples. Tumors of the five patients were stage T1-T3 N0M0 with maximum diameters of roughly 4 to 11 cm. High reproducibility was observed for the technical replicate repertoires, with mean shared-clone rates approximately 0.9 and correlation coefficients above 0.95. Each sample produced roughly 3.65 to 8 million productive TCRbeta reads, and read depth showed no significant difference between tissue types.

A remark on this clonotype: No cognate antigen has been identified for it. It has no much larger one-base neighbor in the sample; base qualities were not kept.

Using a constant-region primer and ProtoScript II reverse transcriptase, TCRbeta-specific cDNA was reverse-transcribed from around 500 ng total RNA. Three nested multiplex PCR rounds, following a slightly modified ARM-PCR procedure, were used to build the TCRbeta libraries. Sample barcodes and Illumina adapters were attached in a final 25-cycle PCR using Deep VentR polymerase. Before sequencing, amplicons between 200 and 500 bp were purified from gel using a QIAquick gel extraction kit. An Illumina HiSeq 2500 was used to sequence the TCRbeta amplicons, generating 250-bp paired-end reads. The authors' analysis ran thus. Reads were quality-trimmed with Trimmomatic v0.33, and paired reads were merged with FLASH v1.2.11 to recover full CDR3 sequences. V, D and J germline segments were assigned to the rearranged TCRbeta sequences using MiGEC v1.2.1b. Clonotype statistics and Shannon-Wiener diversity indices were computed with VDJtools v1.0.0. To reduce sampling bias, subsequent analyses other than the diversity analysis used only the 250 most abundant clonotypes in each sample. TCRdb applied fastp at Q25 and MiXCR to the public reads, then kept only in-frame beta chains. Each entry is one CDR3 protein sequence, shown with its most common DNA and genes. The authors' filters were not applied to this entry. The sample table shows 65,000 to 90,000 distinct CDR3 sequences, and around 70% are seen once. The biggest ten clones account for roughly a fifth of the sample.

Total RNA and DNA were co-extracted from approximately 20-30 mg of bulk tissue with the AllPrep DNA/RNA mini kit, without cell sorting. Five patients with histopathologically diagnosed primary liver carcinoma underwent surgical resection in China between late 2015 and March 2016. Patients had chronic HBV infection and were treatment-naive at sampling. Each tumor was sampled at five spatially separated regions: the superior, inferior, left-lateral and right-lateral poles and the tumor centre. According to histology, viable tumor cells made up more than 90% of every tumor sample. Fresh tumor and adjacent tissue pieces were bisected; one half was stored in RNAlater at -80°C, the other sent for histology. What the study reported, not specific to this receptor: Consistent with antigen-driven expansion, pairs of tumor regions showed higher repertoire overlap (mean roughly 35%) than either tumor-adjacent pairs (around 17%) or tumor-blood pairs (around 14%). Just about 7-25% of top clones turned up in all five regions of a tumor, which suggests spatial heterogeneity among tumor-infiltrating T cells. Because only the TCR beta chain was sequenced and unpaired alpha chains were not captured, true repertoire diversity is likely underestimated. Compared with blood, tumors had a significantly larger share of the repertoire taken up by the top 250 clones (p = 0.039). The study included only four to six patients, and the authors note findings should be validated in a larger study. Bulk unsorted samples precluded comparing CD4+ and CD8+ T cell repertoires.

The TCR was taken from a man aged 35 to 55 with primary liver carcinoma and hepatitis B virus infection. Sequencing was performed on liver tumor tissue from sampling region 1. The label giving this sample's cell subset or site can be read as: tumor region T1, superior pole.

The DNA sequence reads TGTGCCAGCAGTGTACTGCATAGGGAGTATTTT. The resulting protein is CASSVLHREYF. Recombination joined TRBV6-1 with TRBJ2-3; the D gene remains uncertain. Spanning cysteine to phenylalanine, the CDR3 consists of 11 amino acids. Only CDR3 DNA is held: 33 bases, read in frame from base 1. V is cut by 4 bases and J by 13 bases, and the space between the germline ends is 12 bases. For CDR1 and CDR2, the germline V gene lists MNHNS and SASEGT.